The 20 T cell receptor beta chains listed next were all sequenced from one sample in a study of OX40 agonist ivuxolimab in advanced cancers. Produced via immunoSEQ multiplex PCR; TCRdb's table is partial and in-frame only. The sample records around 91,000 clones, 75% to 90% being singletons. The starting material was CD4+ or CD8+ T cells sorted from blood, obtained in a trial of the OX40 agonist ivuxolimab. The receptors shown here come from an adult with an advanced solid tumor such as melanoma, head and neck, liver or kidney cancer.

The gene calls are TRBV18 and TRBJ1-1; D is ambiguous. Trimming took 1 base from V and 3 from J, leaving 6 bases between them. CDR1 is KGHSH and CDR2 is LQKENI in the germline V gene. The CDR3 is 13 residues long. The DNA for the CDR3 is TGTGCCAGCTCACCACTGGCAGACACTGAAGCTTTCTTT. Protein: CASSPLADTEAFF.

The V call is TRBV19, the J call TRBJ1-2, with unresolved D. Germline CDR1 reads LNHDA; CDR2 reads SQIVND (reference sequence). Trimming left V 3 bases short and J 3 bases short, with 23 bases between. This CDR3 region has 18 residues. CDR3: CASSIIFSLPGMDYGYTF. CDR3 DNA sequence: TGTGCCAGTAGTATCATCTTCTCTCTTCCGGGGATGGACTATGGCTACACCTTC.

The chain employs TRBV5-8 and TRBJ2-6; no reliable D call. This CDR3 region has 14 residues. Looked up from germline, CDR1 is SGHTS and CDR2 is YDEGEE. The germline V and J ends were trimmed by 0 bases and 1 base, with 2 bases remaining between them. CDR3 protein: CASSLVSGANVLTF. In DNA form, the CDR3 reads TGTGCCAGCAGCTTGGTTTCTGGGGCCAACGTCCTGACTTTC. Based on the CDR3 plus reference TRBV5-8 and TRBJ2-6, the full variable domain is EAGVTQSPTHLIKTRGQQATLRCSPISGHTSVYWYQQALGLGLQFLLWYDEGEERNRGNFPPRFSGRQFPNYSSELNVNALELEDSALYLCASSLVSGANVLTFGAGSRLTVL.

V and J are TRBV10-3 and TRBJ2-2; weak D call: TRBD1 (5 bases). Germline values: CDR1 ENHRY, CDR2 SYGVKD. The CDR3 length is 16 residues. V lost 2 bases to trimming and J lost 7 bases, with 17 bases between them. The CDR3 bases are TGTGCCATCAGTGAGCTGAAGCAGGGATCTGGCGGGGAGCTGTTTTTT. Amino acid sequence: CAISELKQGSGGELFF.

This clone was seen just once. In DNA form, the CDR3 reads TGCGCCAGCAGCGCGACAGGGGGCTTTGGCTACACCTTC. Its translation: CASSATGGFGYTF. The chain uses TRBV10-1 and TRBJ1-2; 10 bases map to TRBD1. The junction had 5 bases not matched to a gene; V was cut back by 6 bases and J by 7 bases. This CDR3 region has 13 residues. Germline values: CDR1 WNHNN, CDR2 SYGVQD (reference sequence).

This clone was recorded a few times. The V call is TRBV2, the J call TRBJ2-7; possible D gene TRBD2, 6 bases. CDR1 and CDR2 (germline): SNHLY, FYNNEI. With 3 bases removed from V and 1 base from J, the gap between germline ends came to 16 bases. This CDR3 contains 16 residues. The CDR3 reads CASSDLGSGLSYEQYF. Written as DNA, the CDR3 is TGTGCCAGCAGTGATCTTGGTAGCGGACTATCCTACGAGCAGTACTTC.

V is TRBV23-1 and J is TRBJ1-5; D is unclear. TRBV23-1 is placed among ORFs of uncertain function. Trimming cost V 0 bases and J 3 bases, with 15 bases left between them. CDR3 length: 17 amino acids. CDR3 protein: CASSQSILGRANQPQHF. CDR3 nucleotide sequence: TGCGCCAGCAGTCAATCGATTTTGGGGAGGGCCAATCAGCCCCAGCATTTT.

The gene calls are TRBV11-1 and TRBJ2-1, with TRBD2 matching over 13 bases. The CDR3 has 16 amino acids. The germline V gene has CDR1 SGHAT and CDR2 FQDESV (reference sequence). The junction had 7 bases not matched to a gene; V was cut back by 3 bases and J by 8 bases. The CDR3 DNA sequence: TGTGCCAGCAGCTTTTCGGGACTAGCGGGAATGGATGAGCAGTTCTTC. Amino acids: CASSFSGLAGMDEQFF. Combining the CDR3 with reference TRBV11-1 and TRBJ2-1 gives the whole variable domain EAEVAQSPRYKITEKSQAVAFWCDPISGHATLYWYRQILGQGPELLVQFQDESVVDDSQLPKDRFSAERLKGVDSTLKIQPAELGDSAMYLCASSFSGLAGMDEQFFGPGTRLTVL.

J is TRBJ2-3 and V is TRBV5-1, with no clear D. V lost 3 bases to trimming and J lost 0 bases, with 14 bases between them. Germline V gives CDR1 SGHRS, CDR2 YFSETQ. The CDR3 has 16 residues. CDR3 sequence: CASSSLVASSTDTQYF. In DNA form, the CDR3 reads TGCGCCAGCAGCTCCCTAGTAGCCTCTAGCACAGATACGCAGTATTTT.

The chain joins TRBV28 to TRBJ1-5; 10 bases match TRBD1. Per the germline V gene, CDR1 is MDHEN and CDR2 is SYDVKM. V was clipped by 5 bases and J by 4 bases; unmatched bases: 8. The CDR3 covers 16 residues. This CDR3 reads CASSRDRGLRNQPQHF. CDR3 in DNA: TGTGCCAGCAGTCGGGACAGGGGATTGAGAAATCAGCCCCAGCATTTT.

The genes are TRBV5-1 and TRBJ1-1; maybe TRBD1 (5 bases). V was cut by 5 bases and J by 0 bases, with 20 bases left in between. In germline, CDR1 is SGHRS, CDR2 YFSETQ. The CDR3 loop spans 17 amino acids. In DNA form, the CDR3 reads TGCGCCAGCAGTCCCACGGGGGACCGTCATGTGAACACTGAAGCTTTCTTT. As protein: CASSPTGDRHVNTEAFF.

The chain is built from TRBV18 and TRBJ1-2; 7 nucleotides agree with TRBD1. CDR1 KGHSH and CDR2 LQKENI come from the germline V gene. The CDR3 loop spans 16 amino acids. With 3 bases clipped from V and 8 bases from J, the junction kept 15 bases outside the gene matches. This CDR3 is CASSPWGERQGEGYTF. DNA for the CDR3: TGTGCCAGCTCACCTTGGGGGGAGCGACAGGGAGAAGGCTACACCTTC.

The chain has TRBV10-3 and TRBJ2-5; 7 nucleotides align to TRBD2. The CDR3 covers 14 residues. Unmatched junction bases numbered 5, after V lost 1 base and J lost 6 bases. CDR1 is ENHRY and CDR2 is SYGVKD in the germline V gene. The CDR3 protein is CAISEWEGGKTQYF. The CDR3 DNA reads as TGTGCCATCAGTGAGTGGGAGGGAGGCAAGACCCAGTACTTC.

This clone is a singleton in its sample. The chain combines TRBV10-3 with TRBJ2-6; unclear D gene. Germline-derived CDR1 and CDR2 are ENHRY and SYGVKD. The CDR3 is 15 residues long. Trimming took off 2 bases at V and 2 bases at J, with 7 bases between the two ends. CDR3 DNA: TGTGCCATCAGTGAGGTAGGGCCTGGGGCCAACGTCCTGACTTTC. Encoded protein: CAISEVGPGANVLTF.

V and J are TRBV7-8 and TRBJ2-1; TRBD1 might be the D (6 bases). CDR1 is SGHVS, CDR2 FQNEAQ, per germline. This CDR3 is built from 15 residues. Trimming pared 6 bases from V and 0 bases from J, leaving 12 bases between. The CDR3 protein is CASRPQGSSYNEQFF. Written as DNA, the CDR3 is TGTGCCAGCAGGCCACAGGGTAGCTCCTACAATGAGCAGTTCTTC.

This clone was picked up a small number of times. The V and J genes are TRBV18 and TRBJ1-6; 11 bases fit TRBD1. The V gene end was trimmed by 8 bases and the J gene end by 8 bases; junction bases not matched to a gene: 8. This CDR3 spans 15 amino acids. CDR1 and CDR2 (germline): KGHSH, LQKENI. CDR3 in amino acids: CASADRDRGYSPLHF. The CDR3 DNA is TGTGCCAGCGCCGATAGGGACAGGGGGTATTCACCCCTCCACTTT.

CDR3: CASSLGATGENQPQHF. In DNA, the CDR3 is TGTGCCAGCAGCCTAGGGGCCACAGGGGAAAATCAGCCCCAGCATTTT. This chain connects TRBV5-8 to TRBJ1-5; 7 nucleotides align to TRBD1. Looked up from germline, CDR1 is SGHTS and CDR2 is YDEGEE. CDR3 length equals 16 residues. V gave up 4 bases and J gave up 4 bases; unmatched junction bases: 11.

The V gene is TRBV6-1, the J gene TRBJ1-5; 9 positions match TRBD1. After removal of 5 bases from V and 6 bases from J, the junction contained 8 bases not matched to a gene. Germline V lookup: CDR1 MNHNS, CDR2 SASEGT. The CDR3 loop spans 15 amino acids. The CDR3 reads CASSSTGQGFQPQHF. The CDR3 DNA is TGTGCCAGCAGTTCGACGGGACAGGGATTTCAGCCCCAGCATTTT.

The V call is TRBV28, the J call TRBJ1-2; weak D call: TRBD1 (6 bases). The germline V gene encodes CDR1 MDHEN and CDR2 SYDVKM. The CDR3 consists of 14 residues. Trimming pared 5 bases from V and 3 bases from J, leaving 13 bases between. Here the CDR3 reads CASSAVDRHYGYTF. CDR3 DNA: TGTGCCAGCAGTGCCGTGGACAGACACTATGGCTACACCTTC.

The chain carries TRBV18 and TRBJ1-5; D remains unclear. Trimming took 4 bases from V and 9 from J, leaving 10 bases between them. CDR3 size: 12 residues. Germline V gene sequence: CDR1 KGHSH, CDR2 LQKENI. The CDR3 loop is CASSLSDGPQHF. For the CDR3, the DNA is TGTGCCAGCTCACTCTCTGATGGGCCCCAGCATTTT.